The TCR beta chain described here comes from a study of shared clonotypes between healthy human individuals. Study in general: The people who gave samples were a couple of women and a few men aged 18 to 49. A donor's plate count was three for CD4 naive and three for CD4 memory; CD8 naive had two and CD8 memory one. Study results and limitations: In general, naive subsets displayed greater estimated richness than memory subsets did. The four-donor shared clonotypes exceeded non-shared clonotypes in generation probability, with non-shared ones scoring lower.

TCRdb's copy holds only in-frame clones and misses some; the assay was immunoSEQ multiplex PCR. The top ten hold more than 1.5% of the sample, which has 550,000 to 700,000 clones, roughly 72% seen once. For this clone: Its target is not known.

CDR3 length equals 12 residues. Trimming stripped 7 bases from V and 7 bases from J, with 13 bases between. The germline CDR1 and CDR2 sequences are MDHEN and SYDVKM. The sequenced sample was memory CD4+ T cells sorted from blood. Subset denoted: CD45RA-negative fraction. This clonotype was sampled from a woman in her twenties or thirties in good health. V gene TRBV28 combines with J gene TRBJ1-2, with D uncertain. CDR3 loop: CASTARGTGYTF. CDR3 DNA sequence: TGTGCCAGCACGGCGCGGGGTACTGGCTACACCTTC.